This passage covers 30 T cell receptor beta chains from one sample sequenced in a study of vaccination and CD4 T cells after COVID-19. For these receptors, no antigen is known. Treatment given: 10-day PBMC culture with coronavirus spike peptide pools or control peptides (ViraFEST assay). The Oncomine TCR Beta short-read assay was applied to DNA of cultured CD4+ T cells. TCRdb recomputed calls from the PCR reads with MiXCR, one row per CDR3 protein. This sample carries around 16,000 distinct CDR3 sequences, roughly 74% of them seen once, and the ten largest clones take roughly 18%. The material sequenced was CD4+ T cells from blood, cultured in vitro. These receptors all stem from a human donor who had recovered from COVID-19.

The V and J genes are TRBV28 and TRBJ1-6; D may be TRBD1 (6 bases). Germline CDR1 is MDHEN and CDR2 is SYDVKM. V lost 9 bases and J lost 7, with 16 bases in between. The CDR3 length is 14 residues. The CDR3 DNA reads TGTGCCAGTTTGGGACACCAAATAAATTCACCCCTCCACTTT. Residues: CASLGHQINSPLHF.

This clonotype was recorded only once. No DNA is shown, since the ends of the CDR3 on it are uncertain; the CDR3 is the one TCRdb lists. This chain uses TRBV7-5 with TRBJ1-6. TRBV7-5 represents a pseudogene. A total of 15 residues make up the CDR3, ends included. The CDR3 loop is CISVPEADEHSPLHF.

This sequence joins TRBV7-2 and TRBJ1-2, with 7 bases aligning to TRBD1. Trimming at V came to 4 bases and at J to 1 base, leaving 12 bases not matched to a gene. Germline assignment: CDR1 SGHTA and CDR2 FQGNSA. CDR3 length equals 17 residues. CDR3 in DNA: TGTGCCAGCAGCTCCCGGGCCAACCCAGGGGGTAACTATGGCTACACCTTC. Translating gives CASSSRANPGGNYGYTF.

This chain uses TRBV20-1 with TRBJ2-3; 7 bases fit TRBD2. Germline assignment: CDR1 DFQATT and CDR2 SNEGSKA (reference sequence). V gave up 1 base and J gave up 4 bases; unmatched junction bases: 11. The CDR3 consists of 16 residues. The CDR3 DNA sequence: TGCAGTGCTAGAGGAGGAGGGGCGGGAGTGCCAGATACGCAGTATTTT. Encoded protein: CSARGGGAGVPDTQYF.

This rearrangement joins TRBV6-5 to TRBJ1-2; no definite D call. The CDR3 loop spans 13 amino acids. The V end lost 2 bases, the J end lost 3 bases, and 7 bases lay between the germline ends. Germline CDR1 MNHEY, CDR2 SVGAGI. The CDR3 loop is CASSYEGHYGYTF. In DNA, the CDR3 is TGTGCCAGCAGTTACGAGGGCCACTATGGCTACACCTTC.

The V gene is TRBV7-2, the J gene TRBJ2-3; 9 nucleotides line up with TRBD1. Germline V gives CDR1 SGHTA, CDR2 FQGNSA. V gave up 0 bases and J gave up 4 bases; unmatched junction bases: 5. The CDR3 consists of 16 residues. The CDR3 sequence is CASSLAGTGSADTQYF. The DNA for the CDR3 is TGTGCCAGCAGCTTAGCGGGGACAGGGAGCGCAGATACGCAGTATTTT.

The V call is TRBV6-2 or TRBV6-3, the J call TRBJ2-5; 11 bases match TRBD2. The V segment lost 0 bases and the J segment 4 bases; nucleotides outside the gene matches: 4. The length of the CDR3 is 16 residues. The V gene's germline CDR1 is MNHEY and CDR2 SVGEGT. The CDR3 DNA reads as TGTGCCAGCAGTTACTCACTAGCGGGAGAGGGAGAGACCCAGTACTTC. Residues: CASSYSLAGEGETQYF.

The rearrangement joins TRBV30 to TRBJ1-6; perhaps TRBD1 as D (5 bases). The germline V gene encodes CDR1 GTSNPN and CDR2 SVGIG (reference sequence). The V end was cut by 0 bases, the J end by 9 bases, with 18 bases between. CDR3 size: 16 residues. CDR3 loop: CAWSVPTGTVGSPLHF. CDR3 sequence (DNA): TGTGCCTGGAGTGTACCAACGGGGACCGTGGGTTCACCCCTCCACTTT. Drawing the rest from reference TRBV30 and TRBJ1-6, the complete variable domain is SQTIHQWPATLVQPVGSPLSLECTVEGTSNPNLYWYRQAAGRGLQLLFYSVGIGQISSEVPQNLSASRPQDRQFILSSKKLLLSDSGFYLCAWSVPTGTVGSPLHFGNGTRLTVT.

The rearrangement joins TRBV5-4 to TRBJ1-1; a possible D gene is TRBD1 (5 bases). CDR3 length: 13 amino acids. CDR1 SGHNT and CDR2 YYREEE come from the germline V gene (reference sequence). Deletions cut 4 bases from V and 5 bases from J, with 12 bases between. The CDR3: CASSAGTGTEAFF. The CDR3 nucleotides read TGTGCCAGCAGCGCCGGGACGGGGACTGAAGCTTTCTTT.

The rearrangement links TRBV12-3 or TRBV12-4 to TRBJ1-5; TRBD1 might be the D (5 bases). Between the trimmed V and J ends, which lost 3 bases and 6 bases, there was a span of 12 bases. This CDR3 comprises 14 residues. The CDR3 loop reads CASSLGRVGQPQHF. CDR3 bases: TGTGCCAGCAGTTTGGGCAGGGTAGGTCAGCCCCAGCATTTT.

The chain uses TRBV20-1 and TRBJ2-3; 11 bases match TRBD2. Germline loops: CDR1 DFQATT, CDR2 SNEGSKA (reference sequence). The CDR3 extends over 13 amino acids. The CDR3 DNA is TGCAGCGTTAAAGGGACTAGCGGAGATACGCAGTATTTT. Translating gives CSVKGTSGDTQYF.

This chain connects TRBV6-1 to TRBJ1-5, with TRBD1 identical over 7 bases. This CDR3 has 14 residues. Unmatched junction bases numbered 5, after V lost 7 bases and J lost 2 bases. Germline V gives CDR1 MNHNS, CDR2 SASEGT. The CDR3 protein is CASTKGAGNQPQHF. The CDR3 DNA sequence: TGTGCCAGCACGAAGGGGGCTGGCAATCAGCCCCAGCATTTT.

V usage is TRBV5-4 and J usage is TRBJ2-3; TRBD2 agrees at 8 bases. This CDR3 spans 16 amino acids. The V and J ends lost 1 base and 1 base, in that order; junction bases with no gene match: 5. Germline lookup yields CDR1 SGHNT and CDR2 YYREEE (reference sequence). The CDR3 sequence is CASSLPAGEGTDTQYF. Written as DNA, the CDR3 is TGTGCCAGCAGCTTGCCAGCGGGAGAAGGCACAGATACGCAGTATTTT.

The chain employs TRBV6-2 or TRBV6-3 and TRBJ1-1; 7 bases map to TRBD1. This CDR3 has 13 amino acids. V trimming: 6 bases; J trimming: 4 bases; junction bases outside the gene matches: 5. Germline V gene data show CDR1 as MNHEY and CDR2 as SVGEGT. This CDR3 is CASRSTGTTEAFF. As DNA, the CDR3 is TGTGCCAGCAGGTCGACAGGGACCACTGAAGCTTTCTTT.

V gene TRBV28 combines with J gene TRBJ1-1, with 7 positions matching TRBD1. Germline lookup yields CDR1 MDHEN and CDR2 SYDVKM. CDR3 size: 13 residues. The CDR3 spells CATDRPATTEAFF. Written as DNA, the CDR3 is TGTGCGACGGACAGGCCAGCGACCACTGAAGCTTTCTTT.

The CDR3 sequence: CASSLVASGASYEQYF. As DNA, the CDR3 is TGTGCCAGCAGCTTAGTGGCTAGCGGGGCCTCCTACGAGCAGTACTTC. V gene TRBV11-1 combines with J gene TRBJ2-7; 9 nucleotides line up with TRBD2. The CDR3 has 16 amino acids. Unmatched junction bases numbered 4, after V lost 1 base and J lost 0 bases. Germline V lookup: CDR1 SGHAT, CDR2 FQDESV (reference sequence).

This clonotype was counted only a few times. For the CDR3, the DNA is TGTGCCAGCAGTCCGGGACAGGGGGCCTACGAGCAGTACTTC. Its protein is CASSPGQGAYEQYF. V and J are TRBV2 and TRBJ2-7, with TRBD1 matching over 11 bases. The CDR3 has 14 amino acids. V was clipped by 5 bases and J by 2 bases; unmatched bases: 2. The germline CDR1 and CDR2 sequences are SNHLY and FYNNEI.

V is TRBV15 and J is TRBJ1-5, with D maybe TRBD1 (5 bases). The CDR3 consists of 21 residues. V gave up 1 base and J gave up 0 bases, with 25 bases separating them. Germline CDR1 and CDR2: LNHNV and YYDKDF (reference sequence). CDR3 in DNA: TGTGCCACCAGCAGAGCAGGGCAGGTTTTGCCGGAAATCTATAGCAATCAGCCCCAGCATTTT. It specifies CATSRAGQVLPEIYSNQPQHF.

V and J are TRBV20-1 and TRBJ2-5; 9 bases map to TRBD2. Trimming removed 4 bases from V and 3 bases from J; junction bases left unmatched: 6. The CDR3 runs to 14 residues. Germline CDR1 is DFQATT and CDR2 is SNEGSKA (reference sequence). The CDR3 here is CSAISLAGKETQYF. In nucleotides, the CDR3 is TGCAGTGCTATTAGCCTAGCGGGAAAAGAGACCCAGTACTTC.

The chain uses TRBV6-1 and TRBJ1-1, with TRBD1 as a possible D gene (6 bases). The CDR3 runs to 14 residues. V lost 6 bases, J lost 0 bases, and 11 bases lay in between. Per the germline V gene, CDR1 is MNHNS and CDR2 is SASEGT. CDR3 amino acids: CASSPGHLNTEAFF. CDR3 nucleotide sequence: TGTGCCAGCAGCCCGGGACATCTGAACACTGAAGCTTTCTTT.

The CDR3 loop reads CASSSQPSTDTQYF. CDR3 DNA: TGTGCCAGCAGCTCCCAACCTAGCACAGATACGCAGTATTTT. The V and J genes are TRBV5-4 and TRBJ2-3, with D unclear. Germline V gene sequence: CDR1 SGHNT, CDR2 YYREEE (reference sequence). The V gene lost 3 bases and the J gene lost 0 bases, with 8 bases spanning the gap. The CDR3 runs 14 residues. The complete variable domain, with remaining parts taken from reference TRBV5-4 and TRBJ2-3, reads ETGVTQSPTHLIKTRGQQVTLRCSSQSGHNTVSWYQQALGQGPQFIFQYYREEENGRGNFPPRFSGLQFPNYSSELNVNALELDDSALYLCASSSQPSTDTQYFGPGTRLTVL.

V and J are TRBV5-6 and TRBJ1-5; possibly TRBD1 for D (6 bases). V was clipped by 2 bases and J by 5 bases, with 14 bases between them. The CDR3 is 15 amino acids. Per germline, CDR1 SGHDT and CDR2 YYEEEE. DNA for the CDR3: TGTGCCAGCAGCTTTCGGGGGGGCGCGTATCAGCCCCAGCATTTT. Protein sequence: CASSFRGGAYQPQHF.

The V and J genes are TRBV6-1 and TRBJ1-3; D is ambiguous. Germline lookup yields CDR1 MNHNS and CDR2 SASEGT. This CDR3 contains 13 residues. The ends were cut back, 4 bases at V and 7 bases at J, with 11 bases in the middle. In nucleotides, the CDR3 is TGTGCCAGCAGTGGAAAGGGCAGGAACACCATATATTTT. Protein product: CASSGKGRNTIYF.

Here the CDR3 reads CASNDDRPHQPQHF. The CDR3, as DNA: TGTGCCAGCAACGACGACAGGCCCCATCAGCCCCAGCATTTT. This chain uses TRBV6-2 or TRBV6-3 with TRBJ1-5, with D perhaps matching TRBD1 (6 bases). CDR3 size: 14 residues. The ends were cut back, 7 bases at V and 5 bases at J, with 15 bases in the middle. Germline lookup yields CDR1 MNHEY and CDR2 SVGEGT.

The J gene is TRBJ1-1, the V gene TRBV30; possible D gene TRBD1, 5 bases. Trimming stripped 0 bases from V and 0 bases from J, with 14 bases between. The CDR3 loop spans 16 amino acids. Germline V gives CDR1 GTSNPN, CDR2 SVGIG (reference sequence). The CDR3 is CAWSVPDRQLNTEAFF. The DNA for the CDR3 is TGTGCCTGGAGTGTACCCGACCGACAGCTGAACACTGAAGCTTTCTTT.

The rearrangement uses TRBV11-2 and TRBJ1-2; no clear D gene. Germline lookup yields CDR1 SGHAT and CDR2 FQNNGV. The CDR3 has 17 amino acids. Trimming removed 5 bases at V and 8 bases at J, with 27 bases between. The CDR3: CASSKGQEGLFNLGYTF. The CDR3 DNA reads as TGTGCCAGCAGCAAAGGTCAGGAAGGGCTCTTCAACCTAGGCTACACCTTC.

This clonotype was found a few times. The chain has TRBV6-1 and TRBJ1-2; 9 bases are shared with TRBD1. The CDR3 has 13 residues. CDR1 and CDR2 from the germline V gene are MNHNS and SASEGT. With V trimmed by 6 bases and J by 8 bases, 7 bases remained unmatched. CDR3 sequence reads: CASRRQGVGGYTF. CDR3 bases: TGTGCCAGCAGGCGACAGGGGGTGGGCGGCTACACCTTC.

The chain has TRBV7-8 and TRBJ2-3, with 8 bases aligning to TRBD2. Germline CDR1 is SGHVS and CDR2 is FQNEAQ. J gave up 4 bases and V 1 base, and 10 bases lay outside the gene matches. The CDR3 is 17 amino acids. CDR3 sequence (DNA): TGTGCCAGCAGCTTAGAGGTGACGGGAGGGCCTTCAGATACGCAGTATTTT. Translating gives CASSLEVTGGPSDTQYF.

The chain combines TRBV28 with TRBJ2-5, with D uncertain. This CDR3 contains 11 residues. Deletions cut 2 bases from V and 7 bases from J, with 5 bases between. The V gene's germline CDR1 is MDHEN and CDR2 SYDVKM. CDR3 protein: CASSLGWTQYF. In DNA form, the CDR3 reads TGTGCCAGCAGTTTAGGTTGGACCCAGTACTTC.

V usage is TRBV30 and J usage is TRBJ1-5; 7 bases agree with TRBD1. Losses at the gene ends were 7 bases for V and 2 bases for J; bases not matched to a gene: 5. Germline CDR1 GTSNPN, CDR2 SVGIG (reference sequence). The CDR3 loop spans 13 amino acids. The CDR3 sequence: CASNGQGNQPQHF. CDR3 bases: TGTGCCTCAAACGGACAGGGCAATCAGCCCCAGCATTTT.